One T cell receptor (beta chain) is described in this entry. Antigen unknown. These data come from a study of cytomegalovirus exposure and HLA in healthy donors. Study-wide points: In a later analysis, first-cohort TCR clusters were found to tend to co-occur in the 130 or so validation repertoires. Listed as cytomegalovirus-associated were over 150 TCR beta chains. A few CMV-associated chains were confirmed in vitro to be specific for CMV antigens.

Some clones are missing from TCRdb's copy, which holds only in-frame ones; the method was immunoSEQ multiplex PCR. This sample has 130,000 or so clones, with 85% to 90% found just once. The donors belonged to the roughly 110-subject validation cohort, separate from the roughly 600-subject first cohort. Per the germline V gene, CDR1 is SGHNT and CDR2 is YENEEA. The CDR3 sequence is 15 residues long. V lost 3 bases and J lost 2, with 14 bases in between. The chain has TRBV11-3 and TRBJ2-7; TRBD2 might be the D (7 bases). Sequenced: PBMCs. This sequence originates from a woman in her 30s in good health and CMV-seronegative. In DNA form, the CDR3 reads TGTGCCAGCAGCTTGGGCCGGGGGGCCACCTACGAGCAGTACTTC. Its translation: CASSLGRGATYEQYF.